This T cell receptor beta chain was captured by sequencing in a study of T cells and copy number aberrations in small-cell lung cancer (dated by TCRdb to about 2021). Concerning the study at large: To relate T cell metrics to mutations and copy number aberrations, the same tumor regions underwent both TCR repertoire sequencing and whole-exome sequencing. Tumor TCR data were available for roughly 17 patients, and TCR data from both tumor and normal tissue were available for about 13 patients.

Using multiplexed V- and J-gene primers, the immunoSEQ hsTCRB Kit amplified TCR-beta CDR3 regions from genomic DNA. Unique DNA barcodes were added in a second PCR, and the samples were pooled together with one negative control and one positive control. The pooled TCR-beta libraries were sequenced using a 150-cycle paired-end protocol on an Illumina MiSeq. The source study handled its data this way. Raw sequencing data were processed by Adaptive Biotechnologies into a report containing normalized, annotated TCR-beta repertoires. To compute T-cell density, TCR-beta templates were normalized to usable DNA, with usable DNA estimated through amplification of housekeeping genes. Richness was the count of unique rearrangements, and clonality was defined as 1 minus Pielou's evenness. This immuneACCESS table, as held by TCRdb, lists in-frame sequences with V and J called but not all clones. Of the missing ones, under half trace to an unresolved V gene in checked studies; the others have no known cause. V, J and clone size are those of that table, while D and trimming were read from the DNA. Here the sample has fewer than 2,500 clones; less than 85% occur a single time. The ten largest account for 5.3% of the sample.

CDR1 and CDR2, per the germline V gene, are SGHAT and FQNNGV. The CDR3 goes from the cysteine to the phenylalanine over 13 residues. Kept here is only the CDR3 DNA, which spans 39 bases and is read in frame from base 1. V loses 0 bases, J loses 9 bases, and the germline ends lie 9 bases apart. Broad study findings and their caveats: The study was limited by a small sample size because surgical resection is uncommon in small-cell lung cancer, and the findings require validation. All specimens were formalin-fixed paraffin-embedded tissue, which is known to introduce sequencing artifacts. Compared with adjacent lung tissue, tumors showed lower T-cell density, richness and clonality, although the density difference was not significant.

Patients with limited-stage small-cell lung cancer who underwent surgical resection in Hangzhou, China, between 2008 and 2020 were included as donors. All donors had upfront surgery without preoperative chemotherapy or radiotherapy, and none received immunotherapy before or after surgery. All 19 patients in the sequenced cohort were smokers or heavy second-hand smokers. Adjacent normal lung was collected at least 2 cm from the tumor margin and was confirmed morphologically free of malignant cells by two pathologists. Multi-region TCR-beta sequencing of resected limited-stage small-cell lung cancers and of tumor-adjacent lung tissue was performed to characterize T cell repertoire heterogeneity. The AllPrep DNA/RNA FFPE Kit (Qiagen) was used to extract genomic DNA from FFPE tissue. Concerning this clone: The target of this receptor is not known. Nothing much larger sits one base from this clone, and base qualities are not available.

The sample was normal tissue next to the tumor. This clonotype was obtained from a woman in her forties or fifties with small cell lung cancer. The chain employs TRBV11-2 and TRBJ2-1; perhaps TRBD2 is the D gene, with 6 bases matching. Read as DNA, the sequence is TGTGCCAGCAGCTTAGATCGGGGAGGTGAGCAGTTCTTC. The translation is CASSLDRGGEQFF.